The 17 T cell receptor beta chains below were found in one sample sequenced in a study of blood T cell repertoires in COVID-19. Assay: immunoSEQ multiplex PCR; the TCRdb copy retains only in-frame clones and omits some. The sample has about 110,000 clones, roughly 84% seen once. Sequencing was done on a sample of peripheral blood. The receptors shown here come from a woman aged 70-85 years with acute or convalescent COVID-19.

This clone was detected only a few times. This chain connects TRBV10-1 to TRBJ1-2; D possibly corresponds to TRBD1 (5 bases). Looked up from germline, CDR1 is WNHNN and CDR2 is SYGVQD (reference sequence). Trimming took 0 bases from V and 6 from J, leaving 17 bases between them. This CDR3 comprises 16 residues. CDR3 bases: TGCGCCAGCAGTGAGTCAAAAATCGCAGGGATGGATGGCTACACCTTC. It yields the protein CASSESKIAGMDGYTF.

This chain joins TRBV12-3 or TRBV12-4 and TRBJ2-2, with no clear D. Trimming pared 8 bases from V and 6 bases from J, leaving 7 bases between. The CDR3 loop spans 11 amino acids. CDR3 nucleotide sequence: TGTGCCAGCCTATTGGCCGGGGAGCTGTTTTTT. Residues: CASLLAGELFF.

This chain links TRBV10-3 with TRBJ2-7; the D gene is possibly TRBD2 (5 bases). V lost 5 bases to trimming and J lost 2 bases, with 7 bases between them. Germline V CDR1 and CDR2: ENHRY, SYGVKD. The CDR3 is 12 residues long. CDR3: CAISSGAYEQYF. In DNA form, the CDR3 reads TGTGCCATCAGTTCCGGGGCCTACGAGCAGTACTTC.

The rearrangement links TRBV5-1 to TRBJ2-7; a possible D gene is TRBD1 (6 bases). CDR1 and CDR2 from the germline V gene are SGHRS and YFSETQ. V lost 3 bases to trimming and J lost 5 bases, with 18 bases between them. The CDR3 totals 15 residues. CDR3 in DNA: TGCGCCAGCAGCTGGGCCGGGACACGTGGAGACGAGCAGTACTTC. This encodes CASSWAGTRGDEQYF.

The rearrangement joins TRBV21-1 to TRBJ2-7; TRBD1 reflects the table's D call only, with no check against the DNA. TRBV21-1 counts as a pseudogene. The CDR3 spans 12 residues. Here the CDR3 reads CASSKRSDEQYF. DNA of the CDR3: TGTGCCAGCAGCAAACGTTCAGACGAGCAGTACTTC.

The rearrangement joins TRBV5-8 to TRBJ1-2, with D maybe TRBD1 (5 bases). The CDR3 loop spans 15 amino acids. Trimming removed 4 bases at V and 1 base at J, with 14 bases between. Germline V gene data show CDR1 as SGHTS and CDR2 as YDEGEE. CDR3: CASSLSGHRNYGYTF. The CDR3 DNA reads as TGTGCCAGCAGCCTCTCCGGACACCGTAACTATGGCTACACCTTC.

This chain uses TRBV7-3 with TRBJ1-1, with TRBD1 matching 8 bases. From germline, CDR1 is SGHTA and CDR2 FQGTGA. The length of the CDR3 is 17 residues. Trimming at V came to 2 bases and at J to 0 bases, leaving 8 bases not matched to a gene. CDR3 protein: CASSLAGQGYVNTEAFF. The CDR3 coding sequence is TGTGCCAGCAGCTTAGCCGGACAGGGCTACGTGAACACTGAAGCTTTCTTT. The entire variable domain, with the rest obtained from reference TRBV7-3 and TRBJ1-1, is as follows: GAGVSQTPSNKVTEKGKYVELRCDPISGHTALYWYRQSLGQGPEFLIYFQGTGAADDSGLPNDRFFAVRPEGSVSTLKIQRTERGDSAVYLCASSLAGQGYVNTEAFFGQGTRLTVV.

CDR3 amino acids: CSVEVPGQQETQYF. The CDR3 bases are TGCAGCGTTGAAGTCCCGGGACAGCAAGAGACCCAGTACTTC. The chain recombines TRBV29-1 with TRBJ2-5, with TRBD1 matching over 7 bases. CDR1 is SQVTM, CDR2 ANQGSEA, per germline. With 1 base clipped from V and 2 bases from J, the junction kept 4 bases outside the gene matches. The CDR3 totals 14 residues.

The genes are TRBV4-1 and TRBJ2-5; 9 bases line up with TRBD1. The CDR3 loop spans 16 amino acids. Looked up from germline, CDR1 is MGHRA and CDR2 is YSYEKL. Trimming cost V 1 base and J 5 bases; bases outside gene matches: 8. CDR3 DNA: TGCGCCAGCAGCCAAGTGCCGACAGGGGGTTTTGAGACCCAGTACTTC. Protein sequence: CASSQVPTGGFETQYF.

The chain is built from TRBV7-3 and TRBJ2-1, with D possibly TRBD1 on 5 matching bases. The germline V gene has CDR1 SGHTA and CDR2 FQGTGA. The V gene lost 5 bases and the J gene lost 2 bases, with 7 bases spanning the gap. CDR3 length equals 13 residues. The CDR3 DNA reads TGTGCCAGCAGCCCAGGGACCTACAATGAGCAGTTCTTC. This translates into CASSPGTYNEQFF. The full variable domain, in which reference TRBV7-3 and TRBJ2-1 provide the parts outside the CDR3, is GAGVSQTPSNKVTEKGKYVELRCDPISGHTALYWYRQSLGQGPEFLIYFQGTGAADDSGLPNDRFFAVRPEGSVSTLKIQRTERGDSAVYLCASSPGTYNEQFFGPGTRLTVL.

The rearrangement joins TRBV4-1 to TRBJ1-1, with 9 positions matching TRBD1. Germline values: CDR1 MGHRA, CDR2 YSYEKL. J lost 0 bases, V lost 0 bases, and 5 bases had no gene match. The CDR3 runs 17 residues. DNA for the CDR3: TGCGCCAGCAGCCAAGAAAGCGGACAGGGGATGAACACTGAAGCTTTCTTT. Protein sequence: CASSQESGQGMNTEAFF.

This chain connects TRBV6-5 to TRBJ1-6, with D tentatively TRBD1 (5 bases). Deletions cut 8 bases from V and 0 bases from J, with 8 bases between. Germline lookup yields CDR1 MNHEY and CDR2 SVGAGI. This CDR3 is built from 14 residues. The CDR3 spells CASGGSSYNSPLHF. In DNA, the CDR3 is TGTGCCAGCGGGGGGAGCTCCTATAATTCACCCCTCCACTTT.

The J gene is TRBJ2-7, the V gene TRBV5-5; D may be TRBD2 (5 bases). This CDR3 contains 13 residues. Germline-derived CDR1 and CDR2 are SGHKS and YYEKEE (reference sequence). The V gene lost 9 bases and the J gene lost 2 bases, with 15 bases spanning the gap. CDR3 in amino acids: CAIKGPSPYEQYF. In nucleotides, the CDR3 is TGTGCCATCAAAGGGCCTAGCCCCTACGAGCAGTACTTC. Filled out from reference TRBV5-5 and TRBJ2-7, the complete variable domain reads DAGVTQSPTHLIKTRGQQVTLRCSPISGHKSVSWYQQVLGQGPQFIFQYYEKEERGRGNFPDRFSARQFPNYSSELNVNALLLGDSALYLCAIKGPSPYEQYFGPGTRLTVT.

The rearrangement links TRBV18 to TRBJ2-5; a weak D match, TRBD1 (6 bases). The V end was cut by 5 bases, the J end by 3 bases, with 10 bases between. Looked up from germline, CDR1 is KGHSH and CDR2 is LQKENI. The CDR3 extends over 13 amino acids. DNA of the CDR3: TGTGCCAGCTCAAGGGACACAAAAGAGACCCAGTACTTC. It is translated as CASSRDTKETQYF. The whole variable domain, filled in from reference TRBV18 and TRBJ2-5, reads NAGVMQNPRHLVRRRGQEARLRCSPMKGHSHVYWYRQLPEEGLKFMVYLQKENIIDESGMPKERFSAEFPKEGPSILRIQQVVRGDSAAYFCASSRDTKETQYFGPGTRLLVL.

This chain connects TRBV19 to TRBJ2-6; D gene unclear. Trimming took off 6 bases at V and 4 bases at J, with 7 bases between the two ends. Germline V gene data show CDR1 as LNHDA and CDR2 as SQIVND (reference sequence). The CDR3 runs to 13 residues. The CDR3 nucleotides are TGTGCCAGTAGGTATTCCGGGGCCAACGTCCTGACTTTC. Translating it yields CASRYSGANVLTF.

This clone was counted a single time. For the CDR3, the DNA is TGTGCCAGTAGTACCCAGATCAACACTGAAGCTTTCTTT. As protein: CASSTQINTEAFF. J is TRBJ1-1 and V is TRBV19; D is unresolved. This CDR3 is 13 amino acids long. V lost 4 bases and J lost 2, with 8 bases in between. Germline V gene sequence: CDR1 LNHDA, CDR2 SQIVND (reference sequence).

The chain combines TRBV3-1 (or the pseudogene TRBV3-2) with TRBJ2-1; tentatively, D is TRBD1 (5 bases). CDR1 LGHDT and CDR2 YNNKEL come from the germline V gene (reference sequence). The V gene lost 5 bases and the J gene lost 7 bases, with 9 bases spanning the gap. The CDR3 contains 12 residues. The chain's CDR3 is CASSSDTNEQFF. The CDR3 DNA follows: TGTGCCAGCAGCTCGGACACTAATGAGCAGTTCTTC.